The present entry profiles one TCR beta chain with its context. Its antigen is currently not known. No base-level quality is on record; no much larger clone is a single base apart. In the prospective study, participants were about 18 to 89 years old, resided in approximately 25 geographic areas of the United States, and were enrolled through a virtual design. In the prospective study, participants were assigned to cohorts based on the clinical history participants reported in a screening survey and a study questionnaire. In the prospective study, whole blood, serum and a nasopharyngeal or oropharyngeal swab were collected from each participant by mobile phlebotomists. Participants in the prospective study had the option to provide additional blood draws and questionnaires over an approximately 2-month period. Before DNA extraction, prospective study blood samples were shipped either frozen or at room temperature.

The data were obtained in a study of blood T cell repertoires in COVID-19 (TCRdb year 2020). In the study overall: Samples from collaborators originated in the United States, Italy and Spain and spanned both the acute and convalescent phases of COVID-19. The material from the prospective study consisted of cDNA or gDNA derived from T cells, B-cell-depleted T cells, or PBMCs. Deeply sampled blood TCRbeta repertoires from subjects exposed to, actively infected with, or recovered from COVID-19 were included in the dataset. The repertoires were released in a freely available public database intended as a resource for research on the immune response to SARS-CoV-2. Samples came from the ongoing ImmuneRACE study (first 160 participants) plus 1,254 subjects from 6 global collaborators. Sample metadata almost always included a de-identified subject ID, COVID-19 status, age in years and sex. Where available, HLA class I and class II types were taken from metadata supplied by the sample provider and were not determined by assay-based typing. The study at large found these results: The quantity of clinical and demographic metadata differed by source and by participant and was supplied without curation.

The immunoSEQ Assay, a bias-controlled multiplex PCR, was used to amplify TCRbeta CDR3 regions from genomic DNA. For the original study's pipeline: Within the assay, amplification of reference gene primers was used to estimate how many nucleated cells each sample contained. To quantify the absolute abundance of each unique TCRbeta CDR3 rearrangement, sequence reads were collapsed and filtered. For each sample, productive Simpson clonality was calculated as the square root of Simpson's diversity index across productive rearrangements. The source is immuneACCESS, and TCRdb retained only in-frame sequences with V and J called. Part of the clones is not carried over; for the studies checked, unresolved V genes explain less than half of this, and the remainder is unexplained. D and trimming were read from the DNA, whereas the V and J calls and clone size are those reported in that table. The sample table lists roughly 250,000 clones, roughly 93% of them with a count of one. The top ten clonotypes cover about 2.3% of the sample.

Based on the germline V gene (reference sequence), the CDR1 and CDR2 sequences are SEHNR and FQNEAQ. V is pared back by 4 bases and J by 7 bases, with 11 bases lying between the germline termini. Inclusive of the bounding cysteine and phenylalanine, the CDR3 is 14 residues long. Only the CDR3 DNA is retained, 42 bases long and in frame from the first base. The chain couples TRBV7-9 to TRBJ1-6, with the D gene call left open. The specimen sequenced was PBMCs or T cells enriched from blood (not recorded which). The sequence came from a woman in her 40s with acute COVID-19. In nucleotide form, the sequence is TGTGCCAGCAGCTCCAGAACCCCGAATTCACCCCTCCACTTT. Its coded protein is CASSSRTPNSPLHF.